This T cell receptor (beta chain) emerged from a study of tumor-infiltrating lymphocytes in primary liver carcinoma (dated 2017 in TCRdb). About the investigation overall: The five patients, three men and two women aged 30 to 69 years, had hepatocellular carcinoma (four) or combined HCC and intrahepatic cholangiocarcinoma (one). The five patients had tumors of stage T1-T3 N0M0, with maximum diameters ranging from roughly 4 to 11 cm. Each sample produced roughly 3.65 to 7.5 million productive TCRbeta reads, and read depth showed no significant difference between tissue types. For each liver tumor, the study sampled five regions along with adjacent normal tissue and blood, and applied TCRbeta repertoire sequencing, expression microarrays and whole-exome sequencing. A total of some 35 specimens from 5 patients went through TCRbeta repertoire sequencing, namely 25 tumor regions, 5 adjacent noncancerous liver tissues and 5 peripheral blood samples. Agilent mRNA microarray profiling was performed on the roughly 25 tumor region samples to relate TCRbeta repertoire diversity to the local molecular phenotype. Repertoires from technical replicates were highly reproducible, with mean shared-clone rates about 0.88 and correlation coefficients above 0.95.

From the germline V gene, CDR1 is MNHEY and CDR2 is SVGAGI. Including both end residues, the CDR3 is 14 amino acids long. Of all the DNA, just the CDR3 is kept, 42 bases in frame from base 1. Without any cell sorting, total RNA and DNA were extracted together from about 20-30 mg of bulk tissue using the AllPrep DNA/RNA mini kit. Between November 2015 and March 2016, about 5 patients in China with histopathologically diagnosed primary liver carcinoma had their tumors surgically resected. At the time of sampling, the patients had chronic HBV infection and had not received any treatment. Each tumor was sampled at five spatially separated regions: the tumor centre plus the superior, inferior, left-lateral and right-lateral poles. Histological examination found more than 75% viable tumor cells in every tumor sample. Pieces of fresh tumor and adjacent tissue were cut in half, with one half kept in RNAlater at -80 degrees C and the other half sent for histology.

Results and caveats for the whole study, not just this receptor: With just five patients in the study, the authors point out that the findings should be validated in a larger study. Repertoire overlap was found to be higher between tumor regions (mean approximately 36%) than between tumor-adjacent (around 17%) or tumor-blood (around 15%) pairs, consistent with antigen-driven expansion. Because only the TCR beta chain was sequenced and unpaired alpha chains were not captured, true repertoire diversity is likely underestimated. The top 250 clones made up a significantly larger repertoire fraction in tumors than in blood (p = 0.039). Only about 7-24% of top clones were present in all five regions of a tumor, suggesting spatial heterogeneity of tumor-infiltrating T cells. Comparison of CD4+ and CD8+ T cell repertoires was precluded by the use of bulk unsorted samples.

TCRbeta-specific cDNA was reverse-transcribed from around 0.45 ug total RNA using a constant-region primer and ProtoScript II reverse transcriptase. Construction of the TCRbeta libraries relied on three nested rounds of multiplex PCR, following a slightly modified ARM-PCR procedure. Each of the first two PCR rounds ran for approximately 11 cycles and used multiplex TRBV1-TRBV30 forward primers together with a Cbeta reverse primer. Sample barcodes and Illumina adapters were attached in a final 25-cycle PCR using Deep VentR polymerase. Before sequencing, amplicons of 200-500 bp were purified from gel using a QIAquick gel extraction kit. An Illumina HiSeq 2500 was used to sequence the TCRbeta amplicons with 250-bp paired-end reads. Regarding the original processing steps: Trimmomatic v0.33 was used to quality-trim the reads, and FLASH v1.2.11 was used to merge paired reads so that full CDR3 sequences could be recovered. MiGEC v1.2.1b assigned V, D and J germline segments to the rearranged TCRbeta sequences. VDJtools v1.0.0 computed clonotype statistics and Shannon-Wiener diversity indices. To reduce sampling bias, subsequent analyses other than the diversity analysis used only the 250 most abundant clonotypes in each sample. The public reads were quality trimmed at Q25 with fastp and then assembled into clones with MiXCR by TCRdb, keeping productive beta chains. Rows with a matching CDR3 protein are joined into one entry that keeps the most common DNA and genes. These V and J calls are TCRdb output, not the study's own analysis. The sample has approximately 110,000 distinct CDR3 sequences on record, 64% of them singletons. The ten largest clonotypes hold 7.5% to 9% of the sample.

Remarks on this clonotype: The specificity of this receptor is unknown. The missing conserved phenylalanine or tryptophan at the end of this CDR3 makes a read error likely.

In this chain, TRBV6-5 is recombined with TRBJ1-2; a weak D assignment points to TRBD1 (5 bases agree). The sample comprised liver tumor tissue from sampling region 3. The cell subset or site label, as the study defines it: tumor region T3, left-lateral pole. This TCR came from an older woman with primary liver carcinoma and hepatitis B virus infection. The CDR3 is CASRESVRAKGYTI. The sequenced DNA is TGTGCTAGCAGGGAATCAGTTCGGGCCAAGGGCTACACCATC.